The 27 T cell receptor beta chains reported below all come from one sample, sequenced in a study of T cells after yellow fever vaccination. Using its own MiXCR run on the 5' RACE reads, TCRdb lists one record per CDR3 protein. Of nearly 300,000 distinct CDR3 sequences listed, 7.5% to 9% are singletons. The sample in question was CD4+ T cells sorted from PBMCs, obtained 5 days after the yellow fever booster vaccination. The receptors here all came from a man younger than 35 who received the YFV17D yellow fever vaccine.

This clonotype was found many times. The chain links TRBV18 to TRBJ2-1; 16 bases fit TRBD2. Germline assignment: CDR1 KGHSH and CDR2 LQKENI. The CDR3 has 18 residues. Losses at the gene ends were 0 bases for V and 5 bases for J; bases not matched to a gene: 4. The CDR3 DNA reads as TGTGCCAGCTCACCACCGGGACTAGCGGGGGGGGAACACAATGAGCAGTTCTTC. Translating it yields CASSPPGLAGGEHNEQFF.

A few counts support this clonotype. The rearrangement uses TRBV6-2 or TRBV6-3 and TRBJ2-1; weak D call: TRBD1 (6 bases). From germline, CDR1 is MNHEY and CDR2 SVGEGT. Trimming left V 4 bases short and J 3 bases short, with 7 bases between. The CDR3 has 13 amino acids. The CDR3 reads CASSSTGYNEQFF. The CDR3 DNA follows: TGTGCCAGCAGTTCGACAGGCTACAATGAGCAGTTCTTC.

This clonotype was seen a few times. The rearrangement uses TRBV12-3 or TRBV12-4 and TRBJ1-5; D not certain. There are 13 residues in the CDR3. The ends were cut back, 5 bases at V and 7 bases at J, with 12 bases in the middle. CDR3 sequence reads: CASSPRWRQPQHF. The CDR3 region has the DNA TGTGCCAGCAGTCCTCGGTGGAGACAGCCCCAGCATTTT.

This clonotype was picked up a small number of times. The chain joins TRBV28 to TRBJ2-3; tentatively, D is TRBD1 (6 bases). Germline CDR1 and CDR2: MDHEN and SYDVKM. V dropped 5 bases and J dropped 8 bases, with 14 bases sitting between them. The CDR3 runs 13 residues. For the CDR3, the DNA is TGTGCCAGCAGTCAAGGACAGATCGGTACGCAGTATTTT. Its translation: CASSQGQIGTQYF.

This clonotype was seen only a few times. This chain links TRBV5-1 with TRBJ1-2, with D possibly matching TRBD1 (6 bases). V was trimmed by 4 bases and J by 7 bases, leaving 17 bases between them. Germline V gene sequence: CDR1 SGHRS, CDR2 YFSETQ. The CDR3 is made up of 14 amino acids. CDR3 residues: CASSGRPGALGYTF. As DNA, the CDR3 is TGCGCCAGCAGCGGACGTCCAGGGGCGCTTGGCTACACCTTC.

In this sample, this clonotype turned up many times. This chain links TRBV4-1 with TRBJ2-1; maybe TRBD2 (6 bases). Germline V lookup: CDR1 MGHRA, CDR2 YSYEKL. The CDR3 loop spans 15 amino acids. Trimming cost V 0 bases and J 4 bases, with 10 bases left between them. CDR3 nucleotide sequence: TGCGCCAGCAGCCAAGAAGGGACTCCTTACAATGAGCAGTTCTTC. It translates to CASSQEGTPYNEQFF.

The rearrangement uses TRBV7-2 and TRBJ2-2; the D gene could be TRBD1 or TRBD2 (6 bases each). CDR1 and CDR2 from the germline V gene are SGHTA and FQGNSA. This CDR3 is built from 16 residues. V was clipped by 7 bases and J by 6 bases, with 21 bases between them. The CDR3 region is CASTDYTGGRPGELFF. As DNA, the CDR3 is TGTGCCAGCACCGATTACACTGGGGGGCGACCCGGGGAGCTGTTTTTT. Full variable domain (rest looked up from reference TRBV7-2 and TRBJ2-2): GAGVSQSPSNKVTEKGKDVELRCDPISGHTALYWYRQSLGQGLEFLIYFQGNSAPDKSGLPSDRFSAERTGGSVSTLTIQRTQQEDSAVYLCASTDYTGGRPGELFFGEGSRLTVL.

The chain joins TRBV6-1 to TRBJ2-7; no clear D gene. V lost 7 bases and J 2 bases, leaving 15 bases between the germline ends. The CDR3 loop spans 14 amino acids. Germline CDR1 and CDR2: MNHNS and SASEGT. This CDR3 reads CASIGSRRTYEQYF. DNA of the CDR3: TGTGCCAGCATAGGGTCGCGTAGGACCTACGAGCAGTACTTC.

This clonotype was detected ten times or more. The chain joins TRBV4-3 to TRBJ1-2; D is perhaps TRBD1 (6 bases). Trimming shortened V by 4 bases and J by 4 bases, and 19 bases separated the two germline ends. The germline gives CDR1 LGHNA, CDR2 YSLEER. The length of the CDR3 is 16 residues. CDR3 residues: CASSLSGSGASYGYTF. The CDR3 DNA sequence: TGCGCCAGCAGCCTTTCGGGATCAGGGGCCAGCTATGGCTACACCTTC.

The V gene is TRBV5-1, the J gene TRBJ2-1, with D possibly being TRBD1 or TRBD2 (5 bases each). V was pared by 0 bases and J by 8 bases, with 15 bases between. Germline V CDR1 and CDR2: SGHRS, YFSETQ. There are 15 residues in the CDR3. The CDR3 loop reads CASSLGWGFRDEQFF. The CDR3 coding sequence is TGCGCCAGCAGCTTGGGCTGGGGGTTTCGCGATGAGCAGTTCTTC.

Ten or more counts support this clonotype. The gene calls are TRBV5-1 and TRBJ2-3; no reliable D call. The V end was cut by 4 bases, the J end by 4 bases, with 16 bases between. The CDR3 extends over 15 amino acids. Germline V CDR1 and CDR2: SGHRS, YFSETQ. Written as DNA, the CDR3 is TGCGCCAGCAGCACAGCTTCCTTGGGCGCAGATACGCAGTATTTT. It is translated as CASSTASLGADTQYF.

This clonotype showed up many times. J is TRBJ1-6 and V is TRBV25-1; D uncertain. CDR3 length: 14 amino acids. Germline CDR1 reads MGHDK; CDR2 reads SYGVNS. Trimming cost V 6 bases and J 13 bases, with 19 bases left between them. The CDR3 here is CASRAHGSEGPLHF. The CDR3 region has the DNA TGTGCCAGCAGGGCACATGGCTCGGAGGGTCCCCTCCACTTT.

This clonotype was observed a few times. The V gene is TRBV20-1, the J gene TRBJ2-2, with a possible D match to TRBD2 (7 bases). V lost 7 bases and J 9 bases, leaving 18 bases between the germline ends. The CDR3 totals 13 residues. Germline V gene lookup returns CDR1 DFQATT and CDR2 SNEGSKA (reference sequence). As DNA, the CDR3 is TGCAGTGTAGGGGGGGGTGGCCGTCGGGAGCTGTTTTTT. Translating it yields CSVGGGGRRELFF.

This clonotype has more than one count but fewer than ten. The rearrangement uses TRBV28 and TRBJ2-5, with 12 positions matching TRBD2. J lost 3 bases, V lost 4 bases, and 3 bases had no gene match. The CDR3 loop spans 15 amino acids. CDR1 is MDHEN and CDR2 is SYDVKM in the germline V gene. The DNA for the CDR3 is TGTGCCAGCAGTTCCACTAGCGGGGGGAAAGAGACCCAGTACTTC. Translation: CASSSTSGGKETQYF.

This clonotype showed up just a few times. At one of its ends the junction is not consistent with the germline gene, which may arise from a read error. In DNA form, the CDR3 reads TGTGCCAGCAGCGTAGCCGTCCGCGGAGGAAATGGCTACACCTTC. Its protein product is CASSVAVRGGNGYTF. This chain uses TRBV7-2 with TRBJ1-2, with unresolved D. Germline V lookup: CDR1 SGHTA, CDR2 FQGNSA. This CDR3 has 15 amino acids.

This clonotype has just a few counts. The J gene is TRBJ2-5, the V gene TRBV7-9; TRBD2 aligns across 10 bases. CDR3 size: 16 residues. CDR1 SEHNR and CDR2 FQNEAQ come from the germline V gene (reference sequence). V trimming: 5 bases; J trimming: 5 bases; junction bases outside the gene matches: 11. CDR3 nucleotides: TGTGCCAGCAGCCCCCCGGAGCGGGGGGGCAGGGAGACCCAGTACTTC. Translated: CASSPPERGGRETQYF.

This clonotype was counted at least ten times. The chain's CDR3 is CASSLYRRTGSEAFF. Written as DNA, the CDR3 is TGTGCCAGCAGCCTTTATCGACGGACGGGGTCTGAAGCTTTCTTT. J is TRBJ1-1 and V is TRBV5-4; D is ambiguous. This CDR3 comprises 15 residues. Deletions cut 4 bases from V and 6 bases from J, with 19 bases between. Per germline, CDR1 SGHNT and CDR2 YYREEE (reference sequence).

The chain has TRBV7-3 and TRBJ1-1; possible D gene TRBD1, 6 bases. The ends were cut back, 5 bases at V and 8 bases at J, with 12 bases in the middle. This CDR3 spans 12 amino acids. The germline CDR1 and CDR2 sequences are SGHTA and FQGTGA. The CDR3 DNA reads TGTGCCAGCAGCGAACGGGGGCGGGAAGCTTTCTTT. It codes for CASSERGREAFF.

In its sample, this clonotype was seen a few times. The genes are TRBV27 and TRBJ1-6; D call uncertain. CDR1 and CDR2 (germline): MNHEY, SMNVEV (reference sequence). The CDR3 is 13 residues long. Trimming pared 3 bases from V and 7 bases from J, leaving 7 bases between. The CDR3: CASSFTRNSPLHF. For the CDR3, the DNA is TGTGCCAGCAGTTTCACGAGAAATTCACCCCTCCACTTT.

The V and J genes are TRBV4-1 and TRBJ2-1, with D unresolved. Trimming stripped 1 base from V and 2 bases from J, with 15 bases between. There are 17 residues in the CDR3. Germline V gene lookup returns CDR1 MGHRA and CDR2 YSYEKL. CDR3 coding DNA: TGCGCCAGCAGCCAAGTGGATCTGGGCCTTACCTACAATGAGCAGTTCTTC. Translating gives CASSQVDLGLTYNEQFF.

This clonotype was seen a handful of times. The chain couples TRBV6-6 to TRBJ1-2; 7 bases match TRBD1. This CDR3 comprises 16 residues. J gave up 4 bases and V 3 bases, and 11 bases lay outside the gene matches. Germline V gene data show CDR1 as MNHNY and CDR2 as SVGAGI (reference sequence). The CDR3 loop reads CASSYQPTGTAYGYTF. The CDR3 DNA follows: TGTGCCAGCAGTTATCAACCTACCGGGACAGCCTATGGCTACACCTTC.

This chain links TRBV27 with TRBJ2-7, with D tentatively TRBD1 (6 bases). CDR1 is MNHEY, CDR2 SMNVEV, per germline (reference sequence). CDR3 size: 14 residues. V lost 6 bases, J lost 4 bases, and 16 bases lay in between. CDR3 sequence: CASSKKSRGYEQYV. Here the CDR3 DNA reads TGTGCCAGCAGCAAAAAAAGCAGGGGATACGAGCAGTACGTC.

J is TRBJ2-5 and V is TRBV7-2; D not resolved. The CDR3 is made up of 14 amino acids. V was cut by 5 bases and J by 5 bases, with 15 bases left in between. CDR1 is SGHTA, CDR2 FQGNSA, per germline. CDR3 nucleotide sequence: TGTGCCAGCAGCCGGGCGAGTGGTCGGGAGACCCAGTACTTC. Its protein is CASSRASGRETQYF. The variable domain in full, completed from reference TRBV7-2 and TRBJ2-5, reads GAGVSQSPSNKVTEKGKDVELRCDPISGHTALYWYRQSLGQGLEFLIYFQGNSAPDKSGLPSDRFSAERTGGSVSTLTIQRTQQEDSAVYLCASSRASGRETQYFGPGTRLLVL.

In its sample, this clonotype was seen a few times. The chain is built from TRBV12-3 or TRBV12-4 and TRBJ1-1, with TRBD1 as a possible D gene (5 bases). The CDR3 totals 16 residues. Trimming removed 5 bases at V and 4 bases at J, with 20 bases between. Written as DNA, the CDR3 is TGTGCCAGCAGTCGTATCCCCGAGGGGTCGAGCACTGAAGCTTTCTTT. Amino acid sequence: CASSRIPEGSSTEAFF.

This rearrangement joins TRBV7-2 to TRBJ2-5; D gene ambiguous. Germline CDR1 is SGHTA and CDR2 is FQGNSA. This CDR3 contains 14 residues. The germline V and J ends were trimmed by 4 bases and 1 base, with 10 bases remaining between them. The CDR3 DNA follows: TGTGCCAGCAGCTCCAACGGTGCCCAAGAGACCCAGTACTTC. It translates to CASSSNGAQETQYF.

The table lists this clonotype with many counts. V is TRBV5-1 and J is TRBJ2-1, with unresolved D. The CDR3 totals 12 residues. The germline V and J ends were trimmed by 7 bases and 6 bases, with 11 bases remaining between them. CDR1 is SGHRS, CDR2 YFSETQ, per germline. CDR3 loop: CASGTYGNEQFF. CDR3 bases: TGCGCCAGCGGCACTTATGGCAATGAGCAGTTCTTC.

This clonotype was counted many times. The rearrangement joins TRBV28 to TRBJ2-7; the match to TRBD2 covers 8 bases. This CDR3 contains 17 residues. Germline lookup yields CDR1 MDHEN and CDR2 SYDVKM. V trimming: 3 bases; J trimming: 2 bases; junction bases outside the gene matches: 12. The CDR3 spells CASSLGGSGGSPYEQYV. The CDR3, as DNA: TGTGCCAGCAGTTTGGGGGGGAGCGGGGGTTCCCCCTACGAGCAGTACGTC.